Shown below are 16 T cell receptor beta chains from a single sample sequenced in a study of cytomegalovirus exposure and HLA in healthy donors (dated 2017 in TCRdb). Libraries were made using the immunoSEQ multiplex PCR assay. A mixture of 60 forward primers for TCR Vbeta segments and 13 reverse primers for TCR Jbeta segments was used in the multiplex PCR. Imported from immuneACCESS, the table was reduced by TCRdb to in-frame sequences with V and J called. These copies leave out some clones; in studies compared against another copy, an unresolved V gene accounts for under half, and the cause of the remainder is not known. Recorded for this sample are fewer than 150,000 clones; 60% to 80% of them occurred a single time. 4.5% to 6.5% of the sample belongs to the ten largest clones. Sample: PBMCs. The receptors shown here come from a male donor in good health and CMV-seronegative.

The V and J genes are TRBV4-3 and TRBJ1-2; TRBD1 agrees at 12 bases. The CDR3 runs to 15 residues. CDR1 is LGHNA and CDR2 is YSLEER in the germline V gene. V shed 1 base, J shed 6 bases, and the junction held 3 bases outside the gene matches. DNA for the CDR3: TGCGCCAGCAGCCAAGCCGGGACAGGGGGCAATGGCTACACCTTC. Protein sequence: CASSQAGTGGNGYTF.

The chain combines TRBV11-2 with TRBJ1-1, with a possible D match to TRBD1 (6 bases). The CDR3 extends over 13 amino acids. Germline V lookup: CDR1 SGHAT, CDR2 FQNNGV. Deletions cut 6 bases from V and 1 base from J, with 9 bases between. CDR3 protein: CASRRQANTEAFF. CDR3 in DNA: TGTGCCAGCAGGCGACAGGCGAACACTGAAGCTTTCTTT.

This chain uses TRBV18 with TRBJ1-5; TRBD1 aligns across 7 bases. The CDR3 runs to 15 residues. CDR1 and CDR2 from the germline V gene are KGHSH and LQKENI. Trimming cost V 3 bases and J 4 bases; bases outside gene matches: 6. For the CDR3, the DNA is TGTGCCAGCTCACCGGGGGACAGCAGTAATCAGCCCCAGCATTTT. It translates to CASSPGDSSNQPQHF.

The rearrangement joins TRBV28 to TRBJ2-7; TRBD1 is a possible D gene (6 bases). The CDR3 has 14 residues. The V and J ends lost 6 bases and 5 bases respectively, with 17 bases between them. CDR1 and CDR2 from the germline V gene are MDHEN and SYDVKM. For the CDR3, the DNA is TGTGCCAGCAGGGCGGGCACAGGGACCAACGAGCAGTACTTC. Its translation: CASRAGTGTNEQYF.

The chain couples TRBV18 to TRBJ1-2; unclear D gene. Per germline, CDR1 KGHSH and CDR2 LQKENI. The CDR3 consists of 14 residues. Deletions cut 2 bases from V and 1 base from J, with 8 bases between. The CDR3 bases are TGTGCCAGCTCACCAGGTTTAGATAACTATGGCTACACCTTC. It specifies CASSPGLDNYGYTF. Variable domain in full (rest from reference TRBV18 and TRBJ1-2): NAGVMQNPRHLVRRRGQEARLRCSPMKGHSHVYWYRQLPEEGLKFMVYLQKENIIDESGMPKERFSAEFPKEGPSILRIQQVVRGDSAAYFCASSPGLDNYGYTFGSGTRLTVV.

This rearrangement joins TRBV4-2 to TRBJ2-3, with 8 bases matching TRBD2. The CDR3 has 19 residues. The germline CDR1 and CDR2 sequences are LGHNA and YNFKEQ. Germline trimming cut 5 bases from V and 0 bases from J; bases unmatched to any gene: 16. CDR3 nucleotides: TGTGCCAGCAGCGAAAGGGGATTGGTAGCGGGGATGAGCACAGATACGCAGTATTTT. It specifies CASSERGLVAGMSTDTQYF.

The CDR3, as DNA: TGCAGTGCTAGTCCCACAGGCGGCTACACCTTC. Its translation: CSASPTGGYTF. This sequence joins TRBV20-1 and TRBJ1-2, with a weak D call TRBD1 (5 bases). The CDR3 is 11 amino acids. Deletions cut 3 bases from V and 8 bases from J, with 10 bases between. Germline V lookup: CDR1 DFQATT, CDR2 SNEGSKA (reference sequence).

The chain has TRBV28 and TRBJ2-2; 8 bases match TRBD1. This CDR3 comprises 16 residues. Germline V gives CDR1 MDHEN, CDR2 SYDVKM. V was clipped by 5 bases and J by 5 bases; unmatched bases: 10. The CDR3 sequence is CASSNMRTGSTGELFF. The CDR3 DNA reads TGTGCCAGCAGTAACATGCGGACAGGGTCAACCGGGGAGCTGTTTTTT.

V and J are TRBV9 and TRBJ2-7, with a tentative D call TRBD1 (6 bases). CDR3 length equals 15 residues. Germline V CDR1 and CDR2: SGDLS, YYNGEE. The V and J ends lost 0 bases and 2 bases respectively, with 12 bases between them. CDR3 amino acids: CASSVGTGSTYEQYF. In DNA, the CDR3 is TGTGCCAGCAGCGTAGGAACAGGGTCTACCTACGAGCAGTACTTC.

V usage is TRBV7-2 and J usage is TRBJ2-2; D unclear. This CDR3 comprises 12 residues. Germline V gene lookup returns CDR1 SGHTA and CDR2 FQGNSA. The V gene lost 5 bases and the J gene lost 5 bases, with 6 bases spanning the gap. In nucleotides, the CDR3 is TGTGCCAGCAGCCCGTTTACCGGGGAGCTGTTTTTT. Amino acids: CASSPFTGELFF.

The count of this clone is one. One end of the junction does not line up with germline, which may come from a read error. The chain has TRBV7-9 and TRBJ1-1; 9 nucleotides agree with TRBD1. Germline assignment: CDR1 SEHNR and CDR2 FQNEAQ (reference sequence). This CDR3 is 15 amino acids long. The CDR3 bases are TGTGCCGGCAGCGCCCGGGACAGGGTGAACACTGAAGCTTTCTTT. It encodes CAGSARDRVNTEAFF.

This chain joins TRBV28 and TRBJ2-5; 9 bases are a match to TRBD1. The J call may not be correct, given that the DNA end is closer to TRBJ2-7. This CDR3 has 15 residues. The germline V gene encodes CDR1 MDHEN and CDR2 SYDVKM. CDR3: CASSSPGQGRYEQYF. CDR3 nucleotides: TGTGCCAGCAGTTCCCCGGGACAGGGAAGATACGAGCAGTACTTC.

The J gene is TRBJ2-7, the V gene TRBV6-1; D unresolved. Trimming removed 2 bases at V and 3 bases at J, with 5 bases between. Germline loops: CDR1 MNHNS, CDR2 SASEGT. The CDR3 totals 12 residues. CDR3 sequence: CASSEYGYEQYF. In DNA form, the CDR3 reads TGTGCCAGCAGTGAATACGGCTACGAGCAGTACTTC.

The J gene is TRBJ2-1, the V gene TRBV29-1; tentatively, D is TRBD1 (6 bases). The CDR3 runs 15 residues. The germline V and J ends were trimmed by 7 bases and 4 bases, with 20 bases remaining between them. Germline V lookup: CDR1 SQVTM, CDR2 ANQGSEA. The CDR3 loop reads CSADGPRTDYNEQFF. CDR3 nucleotides: TGCAGCGCCGACGGTCCCAGGACAGATTACAATGAGCAGTTCTTC.

The chain is built from TRBV11-3 and TRBJ2-3, with 8 nucleotides matching TRBD2. The CDR3 spans 13 residues. Trimming removed 8 bases from V and 6 bases from J; junction bases left unmatched: 7. The germline CDR1 and CDR2 sequences are SGHNT and YENEEA. The CDR3 here is CASGRSGADTQYF. In DNA, the CDR3 is TGTGCCAGCGGGCGTAGCGGGGCCGATACGCAGTATTTT.

The chain couples TRBV5-6 to TRBJ1-1, with 10 bases identical to TRBD1. CDR3 size: 15 residues. Germline-derived CDR1 and CDR2 are SGHDT and YYEEEE. Trimming removed 6 bases from V and 7 bases from J; junction bases left unmatched: 12. CDR3 sequence (DNA): TGTGCCAGCACCTCGGACGGGACAGGGGCAGTTGAAGCTTTCTTT. Translation gives CASTSDGTGAVEAFF. The variable domain in full, with the rest retrieved from reference TRBV5-6 and TRBJ1-1, is DAGVTQSPTHLIKTRGQQVTLRCSPKSGHDTVSWYQQALGQGPQFIFQYYEEEERQRGNFPDRFSGHQFPNYSSELNVNALLLGDSALYLCASTSDGTGAVEAFFGQGTRLTVV.